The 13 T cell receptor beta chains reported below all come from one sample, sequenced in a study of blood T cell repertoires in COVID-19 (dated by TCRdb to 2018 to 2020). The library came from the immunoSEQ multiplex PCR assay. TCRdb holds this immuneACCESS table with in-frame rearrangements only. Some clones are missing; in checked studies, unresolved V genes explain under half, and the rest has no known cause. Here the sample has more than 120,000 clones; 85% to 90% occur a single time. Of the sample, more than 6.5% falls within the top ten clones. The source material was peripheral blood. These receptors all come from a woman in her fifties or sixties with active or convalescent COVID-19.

This CDR3 is CATSRPREQPQHF. The CDR3 nucleotides are TGTGCCACCAGCAGGCCCAGGGAACAGCCCCAGCATTTT. This chain links TRBV15 with TRBJ1-5, with D perhaps TRBD1 (5 bases). CDR1 and CDR2 (germline): LNHNV, YYDKDF (reference sequence). CDR3 length: 13 amino acids. The V end was cut by 3 bases, the J end by 7 bases, with 10 bases between.

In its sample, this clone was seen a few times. CDR3 in DNA: TGTGCCACCAGCAGAACACAGGGTGCAACTAATGAAAAACTGTTTTTT. Translation: CATSRTQGATNEKLFF. V is TRBV15 and J is TRBJ1-4; weak D call: TRBD1 (6 bases). Trimming took off 2 bases at V and 0 bases at J, with 10 bases between the two ends. Germline V CDR1 and CDR2: LNHNV, YYDKDF (reference sequence). The CDR3 consists of 16 residues.

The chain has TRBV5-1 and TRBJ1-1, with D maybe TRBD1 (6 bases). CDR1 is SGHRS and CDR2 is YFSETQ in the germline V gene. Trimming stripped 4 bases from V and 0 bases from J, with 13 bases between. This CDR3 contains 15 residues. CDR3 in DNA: TGCGCCAGCAGCCTTGGACAGAGCATGAACACTGAAGCTTTCTTT. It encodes CASSLGQSMNTEAFF. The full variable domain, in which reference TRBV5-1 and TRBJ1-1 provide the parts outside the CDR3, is KAGVTQTPRYLIKTRGQQVTLSCSPISGHRSVSWYQQTPGQGLQFLFEYFSETQRNKGNFPGRFSGRQFSNSRSEMNVSTLELGDSALYLCASSLGQSMNTEAFFGQGTRLTVV.

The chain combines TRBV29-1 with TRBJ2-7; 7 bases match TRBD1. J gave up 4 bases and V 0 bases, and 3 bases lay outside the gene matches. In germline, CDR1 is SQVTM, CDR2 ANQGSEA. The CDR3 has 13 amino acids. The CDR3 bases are TGCAGCGTTGAAGATCCGACAGGGTACGAGCAGTACTTC. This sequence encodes CSVEDPTGYEQYF.

The CDR3 reads CASKRGPGDFEAFF. The CDR3 coding sequence is TGTGCCAGCAAGAGGGGCCCTGGGGACTTTGAAGCTTTCTTT. This rearrangement joins TRBV28 to TRBJ1-1, with D possibly matching TRBD1 (5 bases). V was shortened by 7 bases and J by 7 bases, with 19 bases between the two germline ends. Germline values: CDR1 MDHEN, CDR2 SYDVKM. This CDR3 has 14 amino acids.

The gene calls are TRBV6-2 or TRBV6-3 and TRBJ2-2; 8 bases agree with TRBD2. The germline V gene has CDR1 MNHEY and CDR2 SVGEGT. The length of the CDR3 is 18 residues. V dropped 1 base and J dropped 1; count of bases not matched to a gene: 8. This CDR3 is CASSYFPGLAGNTGELFF. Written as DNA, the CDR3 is TGTGCCAGCAGTTACTTCCCTGGACTAGCTGGGAACACCGGGGAGCTGTTTTTT.

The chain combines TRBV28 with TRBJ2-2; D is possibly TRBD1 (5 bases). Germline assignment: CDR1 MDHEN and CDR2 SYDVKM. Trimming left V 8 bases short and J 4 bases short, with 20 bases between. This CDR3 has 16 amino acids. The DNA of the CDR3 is TGTGCCAGCGGGCTTGAGGACACCCATCCCACCGGGGAGCTGTTTTTT. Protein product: CASGLEDTHPTGELFF.

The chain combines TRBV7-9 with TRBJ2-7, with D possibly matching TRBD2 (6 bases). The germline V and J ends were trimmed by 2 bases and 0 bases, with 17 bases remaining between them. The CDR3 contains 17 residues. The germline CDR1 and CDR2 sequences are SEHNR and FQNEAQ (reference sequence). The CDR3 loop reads CASSLWMGGPSSYEQYF. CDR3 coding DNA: TGTGCCAGCAGCTTATGGATGGGGGGACCTTCCTCCTACGAGCAGTACTTC.

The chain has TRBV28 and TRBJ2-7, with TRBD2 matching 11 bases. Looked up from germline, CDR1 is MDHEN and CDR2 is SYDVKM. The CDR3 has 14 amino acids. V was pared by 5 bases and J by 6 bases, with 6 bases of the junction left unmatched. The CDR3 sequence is CASSPNLAGGEQYF. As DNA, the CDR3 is TGTGCCAGCAGTCCCAACCTAGCGGGAGGCGAGCAGTACTTC.

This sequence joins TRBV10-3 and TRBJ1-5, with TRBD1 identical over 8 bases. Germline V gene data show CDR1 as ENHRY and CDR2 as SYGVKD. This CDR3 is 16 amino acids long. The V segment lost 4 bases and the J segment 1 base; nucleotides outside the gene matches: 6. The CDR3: CAISGSDRASNQPQHF. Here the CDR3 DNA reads TGTGCCATCAGTGGATCGGACAGGGCGAGCAATCAGCCCCAGCATTTT.

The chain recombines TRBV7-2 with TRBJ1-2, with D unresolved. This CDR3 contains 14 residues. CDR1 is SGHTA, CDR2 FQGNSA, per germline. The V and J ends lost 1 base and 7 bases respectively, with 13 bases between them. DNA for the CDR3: TGTGCCAGCAGCTTAGGAGGGCCCCGTGGTGGCTACACCTTC. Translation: CASSLGGPRGGYTF.

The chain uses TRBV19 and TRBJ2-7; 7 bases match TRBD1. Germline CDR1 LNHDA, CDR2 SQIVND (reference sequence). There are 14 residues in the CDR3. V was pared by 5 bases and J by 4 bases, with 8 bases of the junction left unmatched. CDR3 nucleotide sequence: TGTGCCAGTAGTCCACAGGGGTTCGGTTACGAGCAGTACTTC. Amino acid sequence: CASSPQGFGYEQYF.

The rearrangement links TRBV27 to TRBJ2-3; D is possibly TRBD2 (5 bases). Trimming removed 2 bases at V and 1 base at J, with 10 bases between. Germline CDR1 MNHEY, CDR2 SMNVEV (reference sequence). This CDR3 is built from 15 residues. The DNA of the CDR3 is TGTGCCAGCAGTTTAGGCGGGTATGGCACAGATACGCAGTATTTT. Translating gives CASSLGGYGTDTQYF.